Listed here is a single T cell receptor beta chain. What it recognizes is unknown. The sample originates from a study of regulatory T cells in long-lasting Graves disease. The time point here: newly diagnosed GD, antithyroid drugs for less than 3 months. Scientists built the TCR library using RNA that was extracted from PBMCs. The V end was cut by 0 bases, the J end by 0 bases, with 12 bases between. Germline CDR1 is MNHNS and CDR2 is SASEGT. This CDR3 contains 17 residues. Study results and caveats: Favored gene segments in persistent disease were TRBV28, TRBJ1-2 and TRBJ2-5.

Investigators prepared the TCR beta libraries by applying iRepertoire HTBI primers and Arm-PCR of CDR3 regions. As processed by the authors: Samples jointly harbored fewer than 65 TRBV and 14 TRBJ segments. TCRdb analysed the multiplex PCR reads with MiXCR anew, one entry per CDR3 protein. The V and J calls and clone size come from TCRdb's table, not from the authors' own analysis. In the table there are roughly 420,000 distinct CDR3 sequences, roughly 15% of which are singletons. These same data were also listed under a study on T cells in Graves' hyperthyroidism and ophthalmopathy. Per that paper: HTBI primers were used for first-round RT-PCR of the TCR CDR3.

The clonotype comes from a woman aged 18-29 years with Graves disease. Sequences were derived from peripheral blood mononuclear cells (PBMCs), sampled at new diagnosis, from a patient treated with antithyroid drugs. This chain connects TRBV6-1 to TRBJ2-4; possible D gene TRBD2, 6 bases. CDR3 in DNA: TGTGCCAGCAGTGAAGCGCTCGGCGGGATAGCCAAAAACATTCAGTACTTC. This codes for CASSEALGGIAKNIQYF.